This T cell receptor beta chain came from a study of T cells in Graves' hyperthyroidism and ophthalmopathy (dated by TCRdb to the late 2010s). Regarding the complete study: Peripheral blood was sampled at the time of initial diagnosis, prior to any treatment. After blood sampling, hyperthyroidism patients were treated with methimazole at a starting dose of 30 mg daily, and ophthalmopathy patients were treated with high-dose intravenous methylprednisolone. Prospective prediction of ophthalmopathy was tested in an independent validation cohort consisting of 18 to 20 hyperthyroidism patients and approximately 16 patients who later progressed to ophthalmopathy. The approximately 98 discovery patients were randomly divided into training and test sets at a 7:3 ratio. A discovery cohort of around 100 patients, approximately 44 with Graves' ophthalmopathy and about 58 with stable Graves' hyperthyroidism, was used to find distinguishing TCR V-J signatures. In addition, the study compared T-cell repertoires in thyroid tissue and in blood from roughly 6 Graves' hyperthyroidism patients. The paper describes TCR Vbeta CDR3 sequencing of 135 peripheral blood samples, made up of some 42 ophthalmopathy patients, around 78 hyperthyroidism patients and 17 progressor patients. The full study reports these points: A model built on a 13 V-J signature distinguished ophthalmopathy from stable hyperthyroidism, reaching over 85% sensitivity and around 81% specificity in cross-validation and 80%/75% in testing. Most expanded thyroid clonotypes (frequency above 0.001) were also detected in blood, a finding suggesting that blood repertoires may reflect thyroid immune responses. Sample size was not statistically predetermined, and blinding of investigators to group allocation was not performed. In validation, progression to ophthalmopathy was predicted by the model with around 71% sensitivity and roughly 76% specificity, a median of around 6.5 months before onset.

TCR beta CDR3 regions were amplified from RNA transcripts. The first round of RT-PCR for the TCR CDR3 was performed with the HTBI primer set and the Qiagen OneStep RT-PCR kit. The libraries were constructed in a second round of multiplex PCR and then size-selected and purified. The libraries were sequenced on an Illumina HiSeq2000 using paired-end 100 bp reads. For the original study's pipeline: Raw data were processed with SOAPnuke, discarding reads with adapters, uncalled bases, mean Phred below 15, or no exact constant-primer or identifier match. COPE v1.2.5 was used to merge high-quality paired reads, and clonotypes were defined as unique nucleotide sequences. Clonotypes were aligned to IMGT TRBV, TRBD and TRBJ reference segments using MiTCR v1.1. Analysis was restricted to V-J combinations with a frequency above 0.0001, which covered roughly 99% of repertoires. A TCS score was defined as the ratio of F50 (clonal expansion) to E x V (chaos), with BLOSUM62-based TCRdist applied between CDR3 peptides within each V-J. Welch's t-statistics and random forest reduced just over 500 V-J features to 10 to 15, which were used in a naive Bayes classifier (R e1071). TCRdb ran its own pipeline on the public reads, namely fastp trimming at Q25 and MiXCR clone calling, and kept in-frame beta chains. Here each entry gathers all rows of one CDR3 protein and keeps the most common genes and DNA. TCRdb's processing, not the authors' own work, is the source of the V and J calls. This sample has roughly 400,000 distinct CDR3 sequences in its table, and just under 25% of those were observed once. The ten largest clones take up more than 60% of the sample.

Stable Graves' hyperthyroidism was defined as the absence of progression to ophthalmopathy over 18 months of follow-up. Hyperthyroidism patients were newly diagnosed, with disease duration under 2 months, and aged 18 to 65 years. Patients with uncontrolled infections, other autoimmune diseases, pregnancy or lactation were excluded. Diagnoses were established on the basis of clinical symptoms, serum thyroxine and TRAb, thyroid ultrasound, and orbital computed tomography. PBMCs were isolated from about 10 ml of fresh peripheral blood by Ficoll-Paque density gradient centrifugation. Total RNA was extracted using Trizol reagent, and RNA quality was assessed on an Agilent 2100 Bioanalyzer. This clonotype was seen at least ten times. Its antigen specificity is not known. Per-nucleotide qualities are absent, and no much larger clonotype sits a single base away. The CDR3 has 11 amino acids, counting the end cysteine and phenylalanine. The DNA shown is the 33-base CDR3, in frame from base 1. The germline V gene (reference sequence) gives CDR1 as LGHDT and CDR2 as YNNKEL. Trimming takes 2 bases from V and 6 bases from J, and the germline ends sit 3 bases apart.

The sequenced sample consisted of blood. Recombination connected TRBV3-1 to TRBJ2-3; confidence is insufficient to name the D gene. The source of this sequence is a man in his fifties or sixties with Graves' hyperthyroidism. The sequenced DNA is TGTGCCAGCAGCCAAATTGATACGCAGTATTTT. The resulting protein is CASSQIDTQYF.